This T cell receptor beta chain is drawn from a study of cytomegalovirus exposure and HLA in healthy donors. Overall study findings and caveats: Previous analysis showed most TCR beta V segments were productive about 90% or about 30% of the time.

In the case of this clone: Antigen specificity is unknown.

While unrecorded immune exposures were likely, the donors were nominally healthy when sampled. V lost 2 bases, J lost 12 bases, and 11 bases stayed unmatched. The CDR3 is 14 amino acids. CDR1 MNHEY and CDR2 SMNVEV come from the germline V gene (reference sequence). Primers included in the PCR were 60 Vbeta and 13 Jbeta primers. TCRdb keeps only in-frame clones here, not all; method: immunoSEQ multiplex PCR. The table has 150,000 to 180,000 clones, 65% to 85% seen once. The sequenced material came from PBMCs. The receptor's source is a woman in her forties in good health and CMV-seropositive. The chain links TRBV27 to TRBJ2-7; 9 bases are shared with TRBD1. The CDR3 reads CASSLIGTGPFRYF. The CDR3 DNA sequence: TGTGCCAGCAGTTTAATCGGGACAGGGCCTTTCCGGTACTTC.